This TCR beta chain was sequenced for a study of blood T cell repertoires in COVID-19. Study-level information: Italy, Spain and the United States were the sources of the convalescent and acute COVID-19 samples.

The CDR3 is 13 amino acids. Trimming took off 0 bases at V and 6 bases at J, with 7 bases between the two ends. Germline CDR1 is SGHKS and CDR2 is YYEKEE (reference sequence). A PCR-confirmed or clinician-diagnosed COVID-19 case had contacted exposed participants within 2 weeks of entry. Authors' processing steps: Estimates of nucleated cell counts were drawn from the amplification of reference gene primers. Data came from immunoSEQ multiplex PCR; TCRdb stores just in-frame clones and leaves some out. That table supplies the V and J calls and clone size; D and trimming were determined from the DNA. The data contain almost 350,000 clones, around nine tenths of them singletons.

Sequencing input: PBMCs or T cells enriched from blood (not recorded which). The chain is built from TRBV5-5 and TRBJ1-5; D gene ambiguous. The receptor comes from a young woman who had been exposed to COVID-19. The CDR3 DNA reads TGTGCCAGCAGCTTGGCAGGCAGTCAGCCCCAGCATTTT. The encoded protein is CASSLAGSQPQHF.